The sequence of this T cell receptor beta chain was determined in a study of blood T cell repertoires in COVID-19. Looking at the study overall: Donors in the United States, Italy and Spain gave samples during acute or convalescent COVID-19. Sample material is recorded as cDNA or gDNA derived from T cells, B-cell-depleted T cells, or PBMCs.

The authors' processing: Reference gene primer amplification yielded estimated nucleated cell counts. Produced via immunoSEQ multiplex PCR; TCRdb's table is partial and in-frame only. That table supplies the V and J calls and clone size; D and trimming were determined from the DNA. The sample includes around 110,000 clones, 90% seen only once; the top ten take 1.5% to 2%. Germline trimming cut 0 bases from V and 6 bases from J; bases unmatched to any gene: 10. The CDR3 is 16 amino acids. CDR1 KGHSH and CDR2 LQKENI come from the germline V gene. The V and J genes are TRBV18 and TRBJ1-2; 7 bases map to TRBD1. This sequence was found in a human donor with active COVID-19. The donor label of this sample is uncertain. The material sequenced was peripheral blood. CDR3 amino acids: CASSPPVNVQGHGYTF. CDR3 in DNA: TGTGCCAGCTCACCACCGGTTAATGTACAGGGGCATGGCTACACCTTC.